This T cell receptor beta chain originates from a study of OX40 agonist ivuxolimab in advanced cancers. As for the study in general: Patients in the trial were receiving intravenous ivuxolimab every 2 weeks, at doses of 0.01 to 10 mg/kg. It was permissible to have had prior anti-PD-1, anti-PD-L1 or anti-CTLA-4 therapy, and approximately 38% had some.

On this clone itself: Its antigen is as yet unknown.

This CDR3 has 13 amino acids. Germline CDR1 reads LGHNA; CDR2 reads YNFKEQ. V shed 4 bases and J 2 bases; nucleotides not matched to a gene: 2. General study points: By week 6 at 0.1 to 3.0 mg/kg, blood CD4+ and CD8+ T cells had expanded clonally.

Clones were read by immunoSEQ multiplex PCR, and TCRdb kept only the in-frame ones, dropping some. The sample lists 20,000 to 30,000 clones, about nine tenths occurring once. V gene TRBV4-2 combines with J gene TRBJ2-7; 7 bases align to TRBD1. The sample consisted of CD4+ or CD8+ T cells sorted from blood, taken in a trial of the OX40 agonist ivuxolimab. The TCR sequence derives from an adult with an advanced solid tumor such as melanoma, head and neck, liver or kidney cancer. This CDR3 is CASSPDRAYEQYF. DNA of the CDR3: TGTGCCAGCAGCCCCGACAGGGCCTACGAGCAGTACTTC.